There are a few counts of the clone carrying this T cell receptor (beta chain). This entry belongs to a study of blood T cell repertoires in COVID-19. Study context: Samples representing acute and convalescent COVID-19 were sourced from the United States, Italy and Spain. Sample material is recorded as cDNA or gDNA derived from T cells, B-cell-depleted T cells, or PBMCs.

The CDR3 has 12 residues. CDR1 is SGHNT, CDR2 YYREEE, per germline (reference sequence). V was shortened by 7 bases and J by 6 bases, with 13 bases between the two germline ends. Under the authors' procedure: Nucleated cell number was recorded as an estimate derived from reference gene primer amplification. Measured with immunoSEQ multiplex PCR; TCRdb has only the in-frame clones, and not every one. V, J and clone size are taken as reported in that table, and D and trimming were inferred from the DNA itself. Of hundreds of thousands of clones listed, around 85% are singletons. This clonotype was sampled from a human donor in a cohort sampled during active COVID-19. The chain links TRBV5-4 to TRBJ1-2; no firm D call. Material: peripheral blood. The CDR3 loop reads CASPEGRNGYTF. Here the CDR3 DNA reads TGTGCCAGCCCCGAAGGGAGGAATGGCTACACCTTC.